These 8 T cell receptor beta chains share one sample of origin, sequenced in a study of cytomegalovirus exposure and HLA in healthy donors. Primers included in the PCR were 60 Vbeta and 13 Jbeta primers. This table comes from immunoSEQ multiplex PCR, and its TCRdb copy is limited to in-frame clones, with some not included. The repertoire table contains 150,000 to 200,000 clones. Sequencing was carried out using PBMCs. The source is a young woman in good health and CMV-seropositive.

The V gene is TRBV7-2, the J gene TRBJ1-2; D is possibly TRBD1 (5 bases). V was pared by 1 base and J by 7 bases, with 10 bases between. Germline V gene data show CDR1 as SGHTA and CDR2 as FQGNSA. CDR3 length: 13 amino acids. The CDR3 sequence: CASSLGSGRGYTF. CDR3 nucleotide sequence: TGTGCCAGCAGCTTAGGATCAGGGCGTGGCTACACCTTC.

J is TRBJ2-7 and V is TRBV11-2, with 12 bases that match TRBD2. With 2 bases clipped from V and 5 bases from J, the junction kept 10 bases outside the gene matches. Germline CDR1 and CDR2: SGHAT and FQNNGV. The CDR3 runs 17 residues. CDR3 nucleotides: TGTGCCAGCAGCTTAAGGCTAGCGGGAGGGCGGGGAGACGAGCAGTACTTC. Translated: CASSLRLAGGRGDEQYF.

The CDR3: CASSQEAGQGYGYTF. In DNA, the CDR3 is TGCGCCAGCAGCCAAGAGGCCGGACAGGGCTATGGCTACACCTTC. J is TRBJ1-2 and V is TRBV4-1; the match to TRBD1 covers 8 bases. The germline gives CDR1 MGHRA, CDR2 YSYEKL. The CDR3 has 15 residues. Trimming at V came to 0 bases and at J to 4 bases, leaving 4 bases not matched to a gene.

The V call is TRBV6-1, the J call TRBJ2-2, with D tentatively TRBD2 (6 bases). The CDR3 is 14 amino acids. Germline CDR1 is MNHNS and CDR2 is SASEGT. Trimming shortened V by 7 bases and J by 3 bases, and 12 bases separated the two germline ends. This chain's CDR3 is CASKNGGHTGELFF. The CDR3, as DNA: TGTGCCAGCAAAAACGGGGGTCACACCGGGGAGCTGTTTTTT.

The rearrangement links TRBV4-2 to TRBJ2-7, with 7 bases matching TRBD1. V lost 4 bases and J lost 12; bases outside the gene matches: 21. CDR3 size: 16 residues. The germline V gene encodes CDR1 LGHNA and CDR2 YNFKEQ. The CDR3 here is CASSLQKTGFQPPLYF. CDR3 bases: TGTGCCAGCAGCCTGCAAAAGACAGGGTTCCAACCCCCCCTGTACTTC.

This chain joins TRBV2 and TRBJ2-5; perhaps TRBD2 as D (6 bases). Germline V gene lookup returns CDR1 SNHLY and CDR2 FYNNEI. V lost 4 bases and J lost 2, with 8 bases in between. The CDR3 has 13 residues. The chain's CDR3 is CASSGDLQETQYF. The DNA of the CDR3 is TGTGCCAGCAGTGGGGACTTACAAGAGACCCAGTACTTC.

V and J are TRBV5-1 and TRBJ1-1; D is unclear. There are 13 residues in the CDR3. Germline values: CDR1 SGHRS, CDR2 YFSETQ. V dropped 2 bases and J dropped 3 bases, with 8 bases sitting between them. This CDR3 reads CASSFVADTEAFF. CDR3 sequence (DNA): TGCGCCAGCAGCTTCGTGGCTGACACTGAAGCTTTCTTT. The full variable domain, its missing parts supplied by reference TRBV5-1 and TRBJ1-1, is KAGVTQTPRYLIKTRGQQVTLSCSPISGHRSVSWYQQTPGQGLQFLFEYFSETQRNKGNFPGRFSGRQFSNSRSEMNVSTLELGDSALYLCASSFVADTEAFFGQGTRLTVV.

This chain uses TRBV18 with TRBJ2-7; 7 positions agree with TRBD1. CDR1 is KGHSH and CDR2 is LQKENI in the germline V gene. The CDR3 contains 16 residues. J lost 5 bases, V lost 3 bases, and 13 bases had no gene match. This CDR3 reads CASSPTAATGFDEQYF. In DNA form, the CDR3 reads TGTGCCAGCTCACCGACTGCCGCGACAGGGTTCGACGAGCAGTACTTC.